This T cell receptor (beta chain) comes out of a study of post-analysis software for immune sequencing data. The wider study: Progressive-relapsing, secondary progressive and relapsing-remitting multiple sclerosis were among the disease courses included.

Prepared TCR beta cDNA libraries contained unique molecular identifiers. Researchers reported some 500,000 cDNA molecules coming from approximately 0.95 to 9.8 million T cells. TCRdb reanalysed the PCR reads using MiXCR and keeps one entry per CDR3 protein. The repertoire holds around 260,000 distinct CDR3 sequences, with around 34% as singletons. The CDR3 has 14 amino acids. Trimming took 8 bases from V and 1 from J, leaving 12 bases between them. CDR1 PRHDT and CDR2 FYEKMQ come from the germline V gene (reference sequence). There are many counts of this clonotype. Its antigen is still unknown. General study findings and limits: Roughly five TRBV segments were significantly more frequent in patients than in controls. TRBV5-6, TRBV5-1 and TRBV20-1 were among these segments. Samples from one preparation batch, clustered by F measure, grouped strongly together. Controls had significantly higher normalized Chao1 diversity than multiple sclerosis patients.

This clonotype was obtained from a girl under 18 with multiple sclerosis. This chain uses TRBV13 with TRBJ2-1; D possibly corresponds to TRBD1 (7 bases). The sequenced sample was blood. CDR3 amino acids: CASGGTVSYNEQFF. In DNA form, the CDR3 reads TGTGCCAGCGGCGGGACAGTATCCTACAATGAGCAGTTCTTC.